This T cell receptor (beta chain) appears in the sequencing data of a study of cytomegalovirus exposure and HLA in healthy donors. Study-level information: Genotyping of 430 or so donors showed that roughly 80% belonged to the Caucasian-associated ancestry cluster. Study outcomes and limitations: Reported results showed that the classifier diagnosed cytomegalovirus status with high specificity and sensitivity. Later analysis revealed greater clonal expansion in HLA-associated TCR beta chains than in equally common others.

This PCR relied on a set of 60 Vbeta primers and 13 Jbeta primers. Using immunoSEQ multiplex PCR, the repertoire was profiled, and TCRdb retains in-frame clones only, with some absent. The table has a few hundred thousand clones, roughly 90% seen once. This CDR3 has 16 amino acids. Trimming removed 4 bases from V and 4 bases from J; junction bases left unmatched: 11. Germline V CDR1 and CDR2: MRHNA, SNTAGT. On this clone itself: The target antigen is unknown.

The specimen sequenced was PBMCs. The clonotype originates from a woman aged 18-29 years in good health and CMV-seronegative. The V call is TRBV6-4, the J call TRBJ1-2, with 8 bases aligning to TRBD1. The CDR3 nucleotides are TGTGCCAGCAGTGTTGAGGCGGACAGGGCCCTCTATGGCTACACCTTC. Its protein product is CASSVEADRALYGYTF.